This T cell receptor beta chain was observed in a study of cytomegalovirus exposure and HLA in healthy donors. Study-wide points: Most of the TCR beta V segments (in an earlier analysis) were productive either about 87% or about 30% of the time. A later analysis reported that several of the most significant clusters appeared to be linked to common viral pathogens, among them Epstein-Barr virus.

Likely unrecorded immune exposures existed in these nominally healthy donors. The PCR was carried out with 60 Vbeta primers and 13 Jbeta primers. The data were produced by immunoSEQ multiplex PCR, yet TCRdb's version contains in-frame clones alone and is incomplete. Recorded for this sample: 100,000 or so clones. The CDR3 extends over 15 amino acids. Germline CDR1 is SGHTA and CDR2 is FQGNSA. Trimming took 2 bases from V and 5 from J; bases not matched to a gene: 4. A remark on this clone: What it recognizes is unknown.

The chain combines TRBV7-2 with TRBJ1-1; 11 bases are shared with TRBD1. This sequence was found in a man in his fifties or sixties in good health and CMV-seronegative. The sequenced material came from PBMCs. Here the CDR3 DNA reads TGTGCCAGCAGCTTATACGGGACAGGGGGTACTGAAGCTTTCTTT. Translating it yields CASSLYGTGGTEAFF.